Below, 15 T cell receptor beta chains from the same sample are listed, as sequenced in a study of CD4 T cells in relation to SARS-CoV-2 and coronaviruses. Produced via immunoSEQ multiplex PCR; TCRdb's table is partial and in-frame only. The table includes about 36,000 clones, 77% detected once. These receptors' targets are unknown. The sample taken for sequencing was memory CD4+ T cells from PBMCs, cultured in vitro. The receptors were sampled from an adult with COVID-19.

The CDR3 is CASSKLAGGPRDTQYF. In DNA form, the CDR3 reads TGTGCCAGCAGCAAACTAGCGGGAGGGCCTAGGGATACGCAGTATTTT. This chain connects TRBV28 to TRBJ2-3; 13 bases line up with TRBD2. The germline gives CDR1 MDHEN, CDR2 SYDVKM. V lost 6 bases to trimming and J lost 6 bases; unmatched junction nucleotides: 9. This CDR3 spans 16 amino acids.

V gene TRBV2 combines with J gene TRBJ2-1; D gene ambiguous. The V and J ends lost 6 bases and 3 bases respectively, with 3 bases between them. CDR3 size: 11 residues. Germline V gene lookup returns CDR1 SNHLY and CDR2 FYNNEI. CDR3 loop: CASRDYNEQFF. CDR3 nucleotides: TGTGCCAGCAGAGACTACAATGAGCAGTTCTTC.

The rearrangement links TRBV28 to TRBJ2-7; weak D call: TRBD1 (7 bases). This CDR3 region has 15 residues. CDR1 is MDHEN, CDR2 SYDVKM, per germline. With 5 bases removed from V and 3 bases from J, the gap between germline ends came to 17 bases. The CDR3 is CASSRLGGTVYEQYF. CDR3 coding DNA: TGTGCCAGCAGTCGCTTGGGCGGGACAGTCTACGAGCAGTACTTC.

The CDR3 coding sequence is TGCGCCAGCAGCCAAGGATGGATTGGGGGCGGCAATCAGCCCCAGCATTTT. Amino acid sequence: CASSQGWIGGGNQPQHF. V is TRBV4-1 and J is TRBJ1-5, with D perhaps matching TRBD1 (6 bases). This CDR3 is built from 17 residues. Germline CDR1 MGHRA, CDR2 YSYEKL. V was trimmed by 1 base and J by 2 bases, leaving 15 bases between them.

This rearrangement joins TRBV6-5 to TRBJ1-2; TRBD1 is a possible D gene (5 bases). V lost 10 bases and J lost 5, with 17 bases in between. Per the germline V gene, CDR1 is MNHEY and CDR2 is SVGAGI. The CDR3 is 13 amino acids. The CDR3 sequence: CATRPRGGYGYTF. DNA for the CDR3: TGTGCCACCAGGCCGAGGGGCGGTTATGGCTACACCTTC.

The chain employs TRBV11-2 and TRBJ2-3; D remains unclear. CDR1 is SGHAT, CDR2 FQNNGV, per germline. The CDR3 runs 14 residues. The V end was cut by 5 bases, the J end by 3 bases, with 12 bases between. DNA of the CDR3: TGTGCCAGCAGCGCCGTTCTGACTACAGATACGCAGTATTTT. As protein: CASSAVLTTDTQYF.

The rearrangement joins TRBV4-1 to TRBJ2-1; TRBD2 agrees at 16 bases. The CDR3 covers 16 residues. Germline V CDR1 and CDR2: MGHRA, YSYEKL. The ends lost 4 bases at V and 5 bases at J; junction bases unmatched: 2. DNA of the CDR3: TGCGCCAGCAGCCCCGGGACTAGCGGGAGGGACAATGAGCAGTTCTTC. It specifies CASSPGTSGRDNEQFF.

This clone was detected once. The V gene is TRBV4-2, the J gene TRBJ2-7; 9 bases are a match to TRBD2. The CDR3 has 15 amino acids. J lost 5 bases, V lost 1 base, and 6 bases had no gene match. Per germline, CDR1 LGHNA and CDR2 YNFKEQ. As DNA, the CDR3 is TGTGCCAGCAGCCAAGGTAGACTAGCGGCCCACGAGCAGTACTTC. It encodes CASSQGRLAAHEQYF.

The rearrangement uses TRBV7-8 and TRBJ2-3; TRBD2 matches 13 bases. The trim removed 5 bases at V and 7 bases at J, leaving 12 bases unmatched. CDR3 length: 17 amino acids. Germline CDR1 SGHVS, CDR2 FQNEAQ. CDR3 coding DNA: TGTGCCAGCAGCGAGGGGACTAGCGGGATGGTTAGAAATACGCAGTATTTT. It specifies CASSEGTSGMVRNTQYF.

The V gene is TRBV3-1 (or the pseudogene TRBV3-2), the J gene TRBJ2-3, with 14 bases lining up with TRBD2. Trimming removed 0 bases from V and 4 bases from J; junction bases left unmatched: 3. In germline, CDR1 is LGHDT, CDR2 YNNKEL (reference sequence). The CDR3 spans 17 residues. In DNA form, the CDR3 reads TGTGCCAGCAGCCAAGATGGGACTAGCGGGAGTCCAGATACGCAGTATTTT. Translation: CASSQDGTSGSPDTQYF.

This clone showed up just once. The chain combines TRBV5-1 with TRBJ2-7; tentatively, D is TRBD2 (6 bases). Germline CDR1 and CDR2: SGHRS and YFSETQ. The V and J ends lost 2 bases and 0 bases respectively, with 18 bases between them. CDR3 size: 17 residues. CDR3 coding DNA: TGCGCCAGCAGCTTTTTTCCCCTAGCGTTGAGCTCCTACGAGCAGTACTTC. This codes for CASSFFPLALSSYEQYF.

This clone was seen only once. The genes are TRBV4-1 and TRBJ1-5; D call uncertain. Trimming took off 0 bases at V and 4 bases at J, with 10 bases between the two ends. Germline CDR1 MGHRA, CDR2 YSYEKL. CDR3 length: 15 residues. CDR3 sequence (DNA): TGCGCCAGCAGCCAAGATGTAACGGGGAATCAGCCCCAGCATTTT. Its translation is CASSQDVTGNQPQHF.

This clone was detected only once. V and J are TRBV7-9 and TRBJ2-3; TRBD2 matches at 7 bases. CDR3 length equals 16 residues. Germline CDR1 is SEHNR and CDR2 is FQNEAQ (reference sequence). With V trimmed by 5 bases and J by 2 bases, 10 bases remained unmatched. This CDR3 reads CASSRRGSGLTDTQYF. In nucleotides, the CDR3 is TGTGCCAGCAGCCGAAGAGGTAGCGGGCTCACAGATACGCAGTATTTT. Using reference TRBV7-9 and TRBJ2-3 for the parts outside the CDR3, the full variable domain is DTGVSQNPRHKITKRGQNVTFRCDPISEHNRLYWYRQTLGQGPEFLTYFQNEAQLEKSRLLSDRFSAERPKGSFSTLEIQRTEQGDSAMYLCASSRRGSGLTDTQYFGPGTRLTVL.

This clone occurred a few times. This rearrangement joins TRBV18 to TRBJ2-7; tentatively, D is TRBD1 (7 bases). Between the trimmed V and J ends, which lost 5 bases and 6 bases, there was a span of 17 bases. The CDR3 runs 14 residues. CDR1 is KGHSH and CDR2 is LQKENI in the germline V gene. CDR3 nucleotide sequence: TGTGCCAGCTCATCGTCTCAGGGGGGCCGCGAGCAGTACTTC. Its protein is CASSSSQGGREQYF.

The chain links TRBV18 to TRBJ1-2, with a tentative D call TRBD1 (6 bases). This CDR3 spans 15 amino acids. Germline CDR1 is KGHSH and CDR2 is LQKENI. Trimming pared 2 bases from V and 4 bases from J, leaving 14 bases between. Here the CDR3 DNA reads TGTGCCAGCTCACCAAACAGGGAATCATTCTATGGCTACACCTTC. Its translation: CASSPNRESFYGYTF.